This TCR beta chain was found in a study of blood T cell repertoires in COVID-19. In the study overall: Some COVID-19 samples were acute and others convalescent; all came from the United States, Italy and Spain. Sources were T cells, B-cell-depleted T cells, or PBMCs; the material itself was cDNA or gDNA.

In the original processing: How many nucleated cells were present was estimated from reference gene primer amplification. Using immunoSEQ multiplex PCR, the repertoire was profiled, and TCRdb retains in-frame clones only, with some absent. The DNA gave D and trimming, while V, J and clone size come from that table. The sample yields 75,000 to 90,000 clones, approximately 88% seen once. The CDR3 covers 16 residues. V shed 3 bases and J 2 bases; nucleotides not matched to a gene: 9. Germline V gives CDR1 SGHDN, CDR2 FVKESK. This receptor was obtained from a man at least 80 years old with acute or convalescent COVID-19. The V and J genes are TRBV14 and TRBJ1-2; TRBD1 aligns across 7 bases. Sequences were obtained from peripheral blood. The CDR3 nucleotides are TGTGCCAGCAGCCAGTCGGGGACAGCCCTAAACTATGGCTACACCTTC. Amino acid sequence: CASSQSGTALNYGYTF.